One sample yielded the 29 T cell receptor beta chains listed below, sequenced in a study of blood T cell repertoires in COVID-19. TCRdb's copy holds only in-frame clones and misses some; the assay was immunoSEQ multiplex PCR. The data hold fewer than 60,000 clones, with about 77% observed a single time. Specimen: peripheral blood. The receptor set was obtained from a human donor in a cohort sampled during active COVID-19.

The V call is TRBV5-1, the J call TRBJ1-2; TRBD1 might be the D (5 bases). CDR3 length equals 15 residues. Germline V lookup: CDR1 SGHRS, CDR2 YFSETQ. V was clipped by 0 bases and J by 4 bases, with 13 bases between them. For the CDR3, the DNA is TGCGCCAGCAGCTTGGCACTTGACACAGGCTATGGCTACACCTTC. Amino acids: CASSLALDTGYGYTF.

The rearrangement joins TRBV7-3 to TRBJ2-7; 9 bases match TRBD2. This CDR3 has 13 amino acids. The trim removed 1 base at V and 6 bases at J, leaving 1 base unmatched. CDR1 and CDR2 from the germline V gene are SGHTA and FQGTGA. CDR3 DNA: TGTGCCAGCAGCTTAAATAGCGGGGGCGAGCAGTACTTC. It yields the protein CASSLNSGGEQYF.

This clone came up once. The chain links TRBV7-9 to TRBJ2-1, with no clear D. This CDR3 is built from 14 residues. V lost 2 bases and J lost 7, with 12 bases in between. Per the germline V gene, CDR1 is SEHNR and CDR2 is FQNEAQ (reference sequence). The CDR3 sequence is CASSLSSRLNEQFF. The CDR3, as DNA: TGTGCCAGCAGCTTATCCTCCCGGTTGAATGAGCAGTTCTTC.

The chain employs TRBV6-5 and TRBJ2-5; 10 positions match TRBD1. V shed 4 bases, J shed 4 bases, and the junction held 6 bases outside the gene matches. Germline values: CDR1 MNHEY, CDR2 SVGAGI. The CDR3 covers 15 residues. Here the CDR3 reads CASSSRTGGGETQYF. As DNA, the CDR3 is TGTGCCAGCAGTTCGCGGACAGGGGGAGGAGAGACCCAGTACTTC.

As DNA, the CDR3 is TGTGCCAGCAGTTTAATAACTGGGGGGGAGCAGTACTTC. It yields the protein CASSLITGGEQYF. The V call is TRBV12-3 or TRBV12-4, the J call TRBJ2-7, with D possibly being TRBD2 (6 bases). The V gene lost 2 bases and the J gene lost 7 bases, with 12 bases spanning the gap. The CDR3 sequence is 13 residues long.

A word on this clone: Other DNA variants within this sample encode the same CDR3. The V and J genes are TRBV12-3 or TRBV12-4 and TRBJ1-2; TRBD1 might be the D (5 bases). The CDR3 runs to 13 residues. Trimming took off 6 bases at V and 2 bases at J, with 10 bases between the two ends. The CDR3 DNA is TGTGCCAGCAGCCCAACAGGAAACTATGGCTACACCTTC. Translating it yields CASSPTGNYGYTF.

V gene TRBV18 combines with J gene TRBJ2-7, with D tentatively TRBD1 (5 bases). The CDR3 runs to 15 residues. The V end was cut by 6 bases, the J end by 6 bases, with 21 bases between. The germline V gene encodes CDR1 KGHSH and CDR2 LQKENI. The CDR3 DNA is TGTGCCAGCTCGCCGAAGTCAGGGAATAAGGGCGAGCAGTACTTC. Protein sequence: CASSPKSGNKGEQYF.

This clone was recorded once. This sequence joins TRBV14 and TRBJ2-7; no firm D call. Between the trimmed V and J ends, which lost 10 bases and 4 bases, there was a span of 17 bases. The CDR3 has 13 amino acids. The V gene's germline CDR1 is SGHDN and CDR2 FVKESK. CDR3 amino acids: CATPPNRRYEQYF. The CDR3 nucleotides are TGTGCCACACCTCCAAACCGTCGGTACGAGCAGTACTTC. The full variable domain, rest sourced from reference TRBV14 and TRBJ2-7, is EAGVTQFPSHSVIEKGQTVTLRCDPISGHDNLYWYRRVMGKEIKFLLHFVKESKQDESGMPNNRFLAERTGGTYSTLKVQPAELEDSGVYFCATPPNRRYEQYFGPGTRLTVT.

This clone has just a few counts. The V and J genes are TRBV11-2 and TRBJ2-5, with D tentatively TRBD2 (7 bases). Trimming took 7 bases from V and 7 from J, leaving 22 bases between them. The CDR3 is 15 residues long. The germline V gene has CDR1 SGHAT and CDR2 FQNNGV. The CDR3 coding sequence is TGTGCCAGCACCCCCGGCAGGCCAAGGGGGGGGACCCAGTACTTC. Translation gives CASTPGRPRGGTQYF.

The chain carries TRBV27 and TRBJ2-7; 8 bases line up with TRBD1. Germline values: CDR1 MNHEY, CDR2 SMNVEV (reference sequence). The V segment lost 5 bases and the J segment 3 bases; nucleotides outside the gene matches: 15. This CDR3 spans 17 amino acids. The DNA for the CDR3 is TGTGCCAGCAGTCAGAAAGGGACAGGTACGTCCATCTACGAGCAGTACTTC. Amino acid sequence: CASSQKGTGTSIYEQYF.

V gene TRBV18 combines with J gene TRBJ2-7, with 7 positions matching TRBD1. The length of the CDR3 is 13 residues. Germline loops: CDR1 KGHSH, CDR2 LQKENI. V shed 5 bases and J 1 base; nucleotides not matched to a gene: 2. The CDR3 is CASSSGQSYEQYF. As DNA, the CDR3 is TGTGCCAGCTCATCGGGACAGTCCTACGAGCAGTACTTC.

The CDR3 coding sequence is TGTGCCAGTAGTCCCCGGGGAACGGGATCCTCGCAGCAGCCCCAGCATTTT. Protein product: CASSPRGTGSSQQPQHF. The rearrangement links TRBV19 to TRBJ1-5; D is unclear. The CDR3 spans 17 residues. The germline V gene encodes CDR1 LNHDA and CDR2 SQIVND (reference sequence). With 5 bases removed from V and 7 bases from J, the gap between germline ends came to 24 bases.

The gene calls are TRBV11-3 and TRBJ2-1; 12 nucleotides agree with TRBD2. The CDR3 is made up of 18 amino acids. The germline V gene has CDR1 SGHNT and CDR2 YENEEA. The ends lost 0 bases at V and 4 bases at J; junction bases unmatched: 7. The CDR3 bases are TGTGCCAGCAGCTTAGATGGGGAGCTAGCGGGGGGGTACAATGAGCAGTTCTTC. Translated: CASSLDGELAGGYNEQFF.

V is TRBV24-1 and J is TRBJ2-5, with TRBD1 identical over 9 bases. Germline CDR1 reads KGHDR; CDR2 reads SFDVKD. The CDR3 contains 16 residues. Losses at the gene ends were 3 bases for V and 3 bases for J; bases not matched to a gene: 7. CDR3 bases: TGTGCCACCAGTGATCCGGGCCGGGACAGGGAAGAGACCCAGTACTTC. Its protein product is CATSDPGRDREETQYF.

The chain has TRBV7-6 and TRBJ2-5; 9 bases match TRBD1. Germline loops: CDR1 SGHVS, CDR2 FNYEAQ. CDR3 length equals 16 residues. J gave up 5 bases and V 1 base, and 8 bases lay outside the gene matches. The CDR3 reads CASSLGPQGASETQYF. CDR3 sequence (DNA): TGTGCCAGCAGCTTAGGGCCACAGGGGGCATCGGAGACCCAGTACTTC. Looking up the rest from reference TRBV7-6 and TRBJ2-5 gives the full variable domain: GAGVSQSPRYKVTKRGQDVALRCDPISGHVSLYWYRQALGQGPEFLTYFNYEAQQDKSGLPNDRFSAERPEGSISTLTIQRTEQRDSAMYRCASSLGPQGASETQYFGPGTRLLVL.

The CDR3 loop is CASSFGGGGRDTEAFF. The CDR3 coding sequence is TGTGCCAGCAGCTTTGGTGGGGGAGGGAGGGACACTGAAGCTTTCTTT. V gene TRBV5-4 combines with J gene TRBJ1-1; TRBD1 is a possible D gene (5 bases). The CDR3 consists of 16 residues. V was shortened by 2 bases and J by 3 bases, with 17 bases between the two germline ends. CDR1 is SGHNT and CDR2 is YYREEE in the germline V gene (reference sequence).

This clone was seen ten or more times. The CDR3 region has the DNA TGTGCCAGCAGCTTGGTCGGGAGGGCCCCTACCTACGAGCAGTACTTC. It yields the protein CASSLVGRAPTYEQYF. The genes are TRBV5-6 and TRBJ2-7; 8 nucleotides match TRBD2. The CDR3 length is 16 residues. With V trimmed by 0 bases and J by 2 bases, 7 bases remained unmatched. Germline CDR1 reads SGHDT; CDR2 reads YYEEEE.

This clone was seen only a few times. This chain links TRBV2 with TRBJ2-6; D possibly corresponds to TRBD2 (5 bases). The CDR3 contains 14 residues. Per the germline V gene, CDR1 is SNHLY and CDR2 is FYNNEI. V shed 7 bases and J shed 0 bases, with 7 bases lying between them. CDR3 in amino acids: CASIGGSGANVLTF. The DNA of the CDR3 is TGTGCCAGCATCGGAGGCTCTGGGGCCAACGTCCTGACTTTC. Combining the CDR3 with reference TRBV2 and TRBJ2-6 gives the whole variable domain EPEVTQTPSHQVTQMGQEVILRCVPISNHLYFYWYRQILGQKVEFLVSFYNNEISEKSEIFDDQFSVERPDGSNFTLKIRSTKLEDSAMYFCASIGGSGANVLTFGAGSRLTVL.

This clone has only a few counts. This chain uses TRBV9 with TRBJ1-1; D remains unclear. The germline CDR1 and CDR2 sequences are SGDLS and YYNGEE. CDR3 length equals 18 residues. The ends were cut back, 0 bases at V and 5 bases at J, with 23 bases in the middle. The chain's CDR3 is CASSVGAGAGSFRTEAFF. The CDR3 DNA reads TGTGCCAGCAGCGTAGGGGCGGGCGCCGGGTCCTTTAGAACTGAAGCTTTCTTT.

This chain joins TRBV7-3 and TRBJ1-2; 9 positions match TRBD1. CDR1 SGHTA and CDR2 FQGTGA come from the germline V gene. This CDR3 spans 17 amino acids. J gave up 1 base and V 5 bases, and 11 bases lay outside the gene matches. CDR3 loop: CASSLPLGQGNNYGYTF. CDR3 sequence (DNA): TGTGCCAGCAGCCTACCACTGGGACAGGGTAATAACTATGGCTACACCTTC.

This CDR3 reads CASSLRDSNGYTF. In DNA form, the CDR3 reads TGCGCCAGCAGCTTGCGGGACTCCAATGGCTACACCTTC. This sequence joins TRBV5-1 and TRBJ1-2; possible D gene TRBD1, 5 bases. Trimming left V 1 base short and J 6 bases short, with 10 bases between. Germline CDR1 SGHRS, CDR2 YFSETQ. The CDR3 has 13 amino acids.

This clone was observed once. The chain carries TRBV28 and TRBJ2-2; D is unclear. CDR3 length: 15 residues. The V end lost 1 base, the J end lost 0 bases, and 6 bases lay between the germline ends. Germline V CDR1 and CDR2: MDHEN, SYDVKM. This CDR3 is CASSLSPANTGELFF. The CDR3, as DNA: TGTGCCAGCAGTTTATCACCGGCGAACACCGGGGAGCTGTTTTTT.

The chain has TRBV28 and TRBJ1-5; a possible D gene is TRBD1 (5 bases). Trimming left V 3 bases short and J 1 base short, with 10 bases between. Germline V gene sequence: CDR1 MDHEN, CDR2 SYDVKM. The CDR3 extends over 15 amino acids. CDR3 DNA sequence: TGTGCCAGCAGTTTCTCAGGGATGAGCAATCAGCCCCAGCATTTT. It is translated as CASSFSGMSNQPQHF. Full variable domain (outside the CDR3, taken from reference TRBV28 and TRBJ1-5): DVKVTQSSRYLVKRTGEKVFLECVQDMDHENMFWYRQDPGLGLRLIYFSYDVKMKEKGDIPEGYSVSREKKERFSLILESASTNQTSMYLCASSFSGMSNQPQHFGDGTRLSIL.

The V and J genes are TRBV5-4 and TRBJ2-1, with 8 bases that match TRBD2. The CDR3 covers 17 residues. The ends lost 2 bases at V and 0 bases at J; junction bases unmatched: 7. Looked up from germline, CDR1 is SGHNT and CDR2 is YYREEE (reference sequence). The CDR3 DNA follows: TGTGCCAGCAGCTTTGCTGGACTAGCCCGCTCCTACAATGAGCAGTTCTTC. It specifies CASSFAGLARSYNEQFF.

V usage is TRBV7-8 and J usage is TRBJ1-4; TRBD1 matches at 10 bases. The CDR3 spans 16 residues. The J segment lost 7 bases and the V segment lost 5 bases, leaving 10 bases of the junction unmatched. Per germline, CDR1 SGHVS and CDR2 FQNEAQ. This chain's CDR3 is CASSPSRDRGLEKLFF. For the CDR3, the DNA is TGTGCCAGCAGCCCCTCGCGGGACAGGGGTCTTGAAAAACTGTTTTTT.

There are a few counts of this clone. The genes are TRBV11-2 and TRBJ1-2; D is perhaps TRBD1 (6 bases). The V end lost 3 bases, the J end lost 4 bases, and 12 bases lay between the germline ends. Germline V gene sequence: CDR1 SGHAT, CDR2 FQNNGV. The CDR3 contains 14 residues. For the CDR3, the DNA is TGTGCCAGCAGCTTTACAGGGAAGGGCTATGGCTACACCTTC. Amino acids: CASSFTGKGYGYTF.

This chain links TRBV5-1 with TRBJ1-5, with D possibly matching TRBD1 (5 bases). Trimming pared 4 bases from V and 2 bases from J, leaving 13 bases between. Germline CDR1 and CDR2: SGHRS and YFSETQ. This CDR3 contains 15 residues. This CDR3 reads CASSPGGGGNQPQHF. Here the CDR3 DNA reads TGCGCCAGCAGCCCTGGGGGGGGTGGCAATCAGCCCCAGCATTTT.

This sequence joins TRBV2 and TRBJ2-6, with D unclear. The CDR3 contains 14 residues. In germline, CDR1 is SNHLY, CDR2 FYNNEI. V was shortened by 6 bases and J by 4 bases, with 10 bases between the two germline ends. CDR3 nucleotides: TGTGCCAGCAGCTACGCCTTGGGGGCCAACGTCCTGACTTTC. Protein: CASSYALGANVLTF.

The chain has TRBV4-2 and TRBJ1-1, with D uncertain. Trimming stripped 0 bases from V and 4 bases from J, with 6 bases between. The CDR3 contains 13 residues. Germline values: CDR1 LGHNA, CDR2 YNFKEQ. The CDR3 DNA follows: TGTGCCAGCAGCCAAGATTTGGCCACTGAAGCTTTCTTT. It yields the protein CASSQDLATEAFF.